This T cell receptor beta chain was recovered during a study of patients and donors after allogeneic stem cell transplantation. MiXCR, applied by TCRdb to the RT-PCR reads, yields one record per CDR3 protein. The data show 900,000 to 1,000,000 distinct CDR3 sequences, about a sixth seen once. This clonotype was recorded many times. V was trimmed by 0 bases and J by 5 bases, leaving 8 bases between them. Germline CDR1 reads SGDLS; CDR2 reads YYNGEE. The CDR3 has 13 residues. This chain uses TRBV9 with TRBJ1-1; D remains unclear. The sample consisted of blood, either unsorted or a sorted T cell fraction (not recorded which). This sequence was found in a human donor who was either an allogeneic HSCT recipient or a stem cell or donor lymphocyte infusion donor (not recorded which). It is not recorded whose cells these are; they may come from a transplant donor. The CDR3, as DNA: TGTGCCAGCAGCGTAGGTCGGGAAACTGAAGCTTTCTTT. It is translated as CASSVGRETEAFF. Together with reference TRBV9 and TRBJ1-1, the CDR3 gives the full variable domain: DSGVTQTPKHLITATGQRVTLRCSPRSGDLSVYWYQQSLDQGLQFLIQYYNGEERAKGNILERFSAQQFPDLHSELNLSSLELGDSALYFCASSVGRETEAFFGQGTRLTVV.